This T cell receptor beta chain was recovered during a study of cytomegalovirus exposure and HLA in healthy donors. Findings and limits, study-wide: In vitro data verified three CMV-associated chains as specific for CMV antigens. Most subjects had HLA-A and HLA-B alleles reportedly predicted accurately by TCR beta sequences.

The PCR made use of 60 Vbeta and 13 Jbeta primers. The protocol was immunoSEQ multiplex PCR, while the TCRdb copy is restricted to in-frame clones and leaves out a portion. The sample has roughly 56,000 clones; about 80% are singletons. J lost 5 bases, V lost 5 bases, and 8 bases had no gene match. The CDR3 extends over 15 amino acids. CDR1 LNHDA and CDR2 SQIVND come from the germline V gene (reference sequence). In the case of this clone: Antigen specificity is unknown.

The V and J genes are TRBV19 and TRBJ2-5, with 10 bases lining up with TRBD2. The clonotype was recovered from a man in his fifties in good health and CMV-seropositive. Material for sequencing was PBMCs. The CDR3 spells CASSVLLAGWETQYF. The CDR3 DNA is TGTGCCAGTAGTGTCTTACTAGCGGGGTGGGAGACCCAGTACTTC.